This is a list of T cell receptor beta chains from one sample in a study of T cell responses to AZD1222 COVID-19 vaccine. Assay used: immunoSEQ multiplex PCR; TCRdb lists only in-frame clones, some missing. In the table there are approximately 100,000 clones, about 88% of which are singletons. The specimen was peripheral blood, collected on day 0 of AZD1222 vaccination. The receptors were gathered from an adult in good health. The CDR3 runs from the conserved cysteine through the conserved F or W. The order of the fields is J gene, clone size, V gene, D gene, CDR3 DNA, CDR3 protein. A D gene is named only where the DNA matches it firmly. Size tells how often a clone was seen (once, few, many) or the class of an expanded clone, and some rows leave it out.

TRBJ2-7 . TRBV6-6 . TGTGCCAGCAGTTACGGGAGGTACGAGCAGTACTTC CASSYGRYEQYF
TRBJ2-1 . TRBV6-4 TRBD1 TGTGCCAGCAGTAATGAGGGGACAGGGGTTGGAGCGGGACCCTACAATGAGCAGTTCTTC CASSNEGTGVGAGPYNEQFF
TRBJ2-1 . TRBV15 . TGTGCCACCAGCAGAGATCGCAATGAGCAGTTCTTC CATSRDRNEQFF
TRBJ2-2 . TRBV5-6 . TGTGCCAGCAGCTGCTATTGCCCCGAGGAGCTGTTTTTT CASSCYCPEELFF
TRBJ1-5 few TRBV7-2 . TGTGCCAGCAACTCAGGGTCGGGCAATCAGCCCCAGCATTTT CASNSGSGNQPQHF
TRBJ2-7 . TRBV19 . TGTGCCAGTAGTTTCGGACACCTATACGAGCAGTACTTC CASSFGHLYEQYF
TRBJ1-1 . TRBV4-1 . TGCGCCAGCAGCCTGGTGTCTATGAACACTGAAGCTTTCTTT CASSLVSMNTEAFF
TRBJ1-2 once TRBV14 . TGTGCCAGCAGCCCAGGGACGAGTACTAACTATGGCTACACCTTC CASSPGTSTNYGYTF
TRBJ1-1 . TRBV7-3 TRBD1 TGTGCCAGCAGCTCGAAAGGATACACAGGGGTCCCAAACACTGAAGCTTTCTTT CASSSKGYTGVPNTEAFF
TRBJ1-5 few TRBV6-5 . TGTGCCAGCAGTTACCAGGGTAGCAATCAGCCCCAGCATTTT CASSYQGSNQPQHF